Listed here are 8 T cell receptor beta chains from one sample, sequenced in a study of blood T cells in healthy people across ages. The authors ran a second PCR of roughly 6 to 12 cycles using a sample-barcoded 5' primer and a J-beta primer mix. TCRdb ran MiXCR on the 5' RACE reads and lists one entry per CDR3 protein. The table lists some 700,000 distinct CDR3 sequences, about a fifth of them singletons, with 22% in the top ten. The source material was blood. Receptor source: a man aged 70-80 years in good health.

This clonotype was detected ten times or more. The genes are TRBV20-1 and TRBJ2-3; TRBD2 matches at 12 bases. Germline values: CDR1 DFQATT, CDR2 SNEGSKA (reference sequence). V was pared by 0 bases and J by 4 bases, with 5 bases of the junction left unmatched. The CDR3 contains 16 residues. The CDR3 sequence is CSARDRLAGDPDTQYF. CDR3 bases: TGCAGTGCTAGAGATAGACTAGCGGGAGACCCAGATACGCAGTATTTT.

In this sample, this clonotype turned up a few times. The genes are TRBV6-6 and TRBJ2-3, with 9 positions matching TRBD1. The CDR3 totals 15 residues. V gave up 6 bases and J gave up 5 bases; unmatched junction bases: 9. Germline loops: CDR1 MNHNY, CDR2 SVGAGI (reference sequence). CDR3 loop: CASRPGTGLGDTQYF. The CDR3 bases are TGTGCCAGCAGACCTGGGACAGGGTTAGGAGATACGCAGTATTTT.

The chain is built from TRBV4-3 and TRBJ2-1, with 14 bases lining up with TRBD2. J lost 1 base, V lost 0 bases, and 8 bases had no gene match. This CDR3 spans 20 amino acids. Germline lookup yields CDR1 LGHNA and CDR2 YSLEER. The chain's CDR3 is CASSQESGLAGVFSYNEQFF. The CDR3 nucleotides read TGCGCCAGCAGCCAAGAGTCGGGACTAGCGGGGGTCTTTTCCTACAATGAGCAGTTCTTC.

The rearrangement joins TRBV7-9 to TRBJ1-4; D unresolved. The CDR3 is made up of 15 amino acids. Germline lookup yields CDR1 SEHNR and CDR2 FQNEAQ (reference sequence). V was pared by 4 bases and J by 8 bases, with 17 bases between. The CDR3 region has the DNA TGTGCCAGCAGCTCCCCGTCAGGTGTGGACGAAAAACTGTTTTTT. Protein: CASSSPSGVDEKLFF.

This clonotype was seen more than once but under ten times. This chain joins TRBV6-5 and TRBJ2-5; TRBD2 is a possible D gene (5 bases). The CDR3 totals 14 residues. Per germline, CDR1 MNHEY and CDR2 SVGAGI. V was cut by 4 bases and J by 2 bases, with 11 bases left in between. The CDR3 sequence: CASSFSPGQETQYF. The CDR3 DNA is TGTGCCAGCAGTTTTTCTCCGGGACAAGAGACCCAGTACTTC.

This clonotype was counted ten times or more. The chain couples TRBV7-8 to TRBJ2-1; no definite D call. Per the germline V gene, CDR1 is SGHVS and CDR2 is FQNEAQ. This CDR3 has 10 amino acids. Trimming cost V 5 bases and J 5 bases, with 1 base left between them. Written as DNA, the CDR3 is TGTGCCAGCAGCGACAATGAGCAGTTCTTC. Protein product: CASSDNEQFF.

The chain has TRBV28 and TRBJ1-1, with D maybe TRBD1 (5 bases). Deletions cut 7 bases from V and 3 bases from J, with 15 bases between. CDR1 MDHEN and CDR2 SYDVKM come from the germline V gene. The CDR3 spans 14 residues. In DNA, the CDR3 is TGTGCCAGCACCCACCGCAGGGACTACACTGAAGCTTTCTTT. This translates into CASTHRRDYTEAFF. The whole variable domain, remainder taken from reference TRBV28 and TRBJ1-1, is DVKVTQSSRYLVKRTGEKVFLECVQDMDHENMFWYRQDPGLGLRLIYFSYDVKMKEKGDIPEGYSVSREKKERFSLILESASTNQTSMYLCASTHRRDYTEAFFGQGTRLTVV.

This clonotype was counted between two and nine times. The rearrangement links TRBV20-1 to TRBJ2-3; unclear D gene. The CDR3 is 14 residues long. Per germline, CDR1 DFQATT and CDR2 SNEGSKA (reference sequence). Trimming left V 5 bases short and J 0 bases short, with 12 bases between. The DNA of the CDR3 is TGCAGTGCTTCCGGGCCAAGAAGCACAGATACGCAGTATTTT. Translated: CSASGPRSTDTQYF.